What follows is one TCR beta chain and its context. It lacks a known antigen. There are no base qualities to consult, and no much larger clone falls within one base. Interpreted using the paper, the time point label stands for: baseline before first vaccination. This specimen's treatment or condition label, interpreted: meningococcal conjugate vaccine given as trial control. Vaccinee samples were obtained from the UK trials COV001 and COV002, which included a single-blind randomized controlled phase 2/3 trial of AZD1222 (ChAdOx1 nCoV-19) in healthy adults. For TCRbeta chain sequencing, PBMC samples from trial participants were taken at day 0 and at day 28 after the second dose. The data were obtained in a study of T cell responses to AZD1222 COVID-19 vaccine (dated by TCRdb to about 2021). Turning to the overall study: TCR sequencing was performed for 230 to 250 trial participants, of whom roughly 200 were given two doses of AZD1222 and around 25 were given two doses of MenACWY control vaccine. Trial participants were enrolled into age subgroups of 18-55, 56-69 and 70-plus years, which contained about 150, 27 and 61 TCR-sequenced participants, respectively. Study-level results and caveats: After two AZD1222 doses, spike-specific TCR breadth and depth were significantly higher than at day 0 and than in MenACWY recipients. Because no samples from the day 14 peak response were available, repertoires could be characterized only after the peak T cell response. Conclusions about previously exposed vaccinees were limited because only five to seven AZD1222 recipients were SARS-CoV-2 seropositive at baseline. The 56-69-year group was small, and its depth increase did not reach significance, likely because of low power. Vaccine-associated CD4 TCRs spanned the whole spike protein, with dominant responses in regions 160-218 and 743-854. Most participants were white British and females outnumbered males, and the authors suggested that clonal diversity may have been underestimated. Reportedly, almost half of the unique spike-specific TCRs recognized epitopes lying outside the regions that are mutated in the B.1.351 and B.1.1.7 variants.

The CDR3 measures 13 amino acids from cysteine to phenylalanine. Only the CDR3 region is kept as DNA, spanning 39 bases read in frame from base 1. V trim: 8 bases; J trim: 8 bases; unmatched bases: 7. The germline V gene supplies CDR1 SNHLY and CDR2 FYNNEI. The CDR3 regions of human TCRbeta chains were subjected to immunosequencing. The published analysis was carried out like this. Repertoire TCRs were matched against a reference library of SARS-CoV-2-specific TCRs generated with the MIRA antigen-specificity platform. Breadth meant the fraction of unique TCRs that were SARS-CoV-2-associated, whereas depth meant the fraction of total T cells that were SARS-CoV-2-associated. Each spike-specific TCR was assigned to its reactive spike region and to a CD4 or CD8 class using the MIRA data. Log10-transformed breadth and depth values were compared by one-way ANOVA with Sidak's multiple comparisons tests. The table was pulled from immuneACCESS by TCRdb, which kept in-frame rearrangements only. Such tables lose some clones; where checked, under half of the loss comes from unresolved V genes, and the rest has no known cause. Clonal size and the V and J genes are those of that table, whereas D and trimming came from the DNA. Across this sample there are nearly 90,000 clones, with about 91% seen only once. About a tenth of the sample belongs to the ten largest clones.

The TCR comes from an adult in good health. In this chain, TRBV2 is recombined with TRBJ1-5; 9 middle bases align to TRBD1. The input for sequencing was peripheral blood, taken on day 0 of MenACWY control vaccination. At the DNA level, the sequence is TGTGCCAGCCGTAGGACAGGGGATGAGCCCCAGCATTTT. It translates to CASRRTGDEPQHF.